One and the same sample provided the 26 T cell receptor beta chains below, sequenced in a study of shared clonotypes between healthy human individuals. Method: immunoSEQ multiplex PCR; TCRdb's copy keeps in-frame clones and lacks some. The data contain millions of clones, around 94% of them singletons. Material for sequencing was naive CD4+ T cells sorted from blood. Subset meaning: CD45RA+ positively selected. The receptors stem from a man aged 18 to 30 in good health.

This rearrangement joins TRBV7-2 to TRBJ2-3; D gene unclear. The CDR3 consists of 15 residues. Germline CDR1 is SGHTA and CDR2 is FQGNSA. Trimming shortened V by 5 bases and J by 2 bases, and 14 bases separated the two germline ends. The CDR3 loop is CASSPKYTSTDTQYF. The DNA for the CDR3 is TGTGCCAGCAGCCCCAAATACACATCCACAGATACGCAGTATTTT.

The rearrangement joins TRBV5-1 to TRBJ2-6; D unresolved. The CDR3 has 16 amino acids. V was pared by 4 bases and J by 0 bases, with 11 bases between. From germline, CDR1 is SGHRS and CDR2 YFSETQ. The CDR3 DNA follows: TGCGCCAGCAGCCCCTGGACGGACTCTGGGGCCAACGTCCTGACTTTC. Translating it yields CASSPWTDSGANVLTF.

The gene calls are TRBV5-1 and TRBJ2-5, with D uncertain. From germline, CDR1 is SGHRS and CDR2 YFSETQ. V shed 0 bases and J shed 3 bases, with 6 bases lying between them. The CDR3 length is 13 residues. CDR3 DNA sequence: TGCGCCAGCAGCTTGGCCTGGGAAGAGACCCAGTACTTC. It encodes CASSLAWEETQYF. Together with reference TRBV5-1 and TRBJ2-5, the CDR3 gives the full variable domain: KAGVTQTPRYLIKTRGQQVTLSCSPISGHRSVSWYQQTPGQGLQFLFEYFSETQRNKGNFPGRFSGRQFSNSRSEMNVSTLELGDSALYLCASSLAWEETQYFGPGTRLLVL.

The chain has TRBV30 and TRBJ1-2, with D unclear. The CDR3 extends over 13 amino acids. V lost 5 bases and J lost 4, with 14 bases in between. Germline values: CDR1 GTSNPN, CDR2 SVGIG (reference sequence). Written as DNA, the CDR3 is TGTGCCTGGGTCTTCGGGCACCCCTATGGCTACACCTTC. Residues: CAWVFGHPYGYTF. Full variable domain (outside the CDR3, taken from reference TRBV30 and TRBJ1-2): SQTIHQWPATLVQPVGSPLSLECTVEGTSNPNLYWYRQAAGRGLQLLFYSVGIGQISSEVPQNLSASRPQDRQFILSSKKLLLSDSGFYLCAWVFGHPYGYTFGSGTRLTVV.

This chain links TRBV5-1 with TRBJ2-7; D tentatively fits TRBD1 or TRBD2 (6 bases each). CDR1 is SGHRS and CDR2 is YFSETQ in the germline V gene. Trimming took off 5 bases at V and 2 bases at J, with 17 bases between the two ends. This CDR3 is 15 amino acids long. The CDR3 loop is CASSQTGGPPYEQYF. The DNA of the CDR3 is TGCGCCAGCAGTCAGACCGGGGGCCCCCCCTACGAGCAGTACTTC. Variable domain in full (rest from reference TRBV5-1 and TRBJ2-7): KAGVTQTPRYLIKTRGQQVTLSCSPISGHRSVSWYQQTPGQGLQFLFEYFSETQRNKGNFPGRFSGRQFSNSRSEMNVSTLELGDSALYLCASSQTGGPPYEQYFGPGTRLTVT.

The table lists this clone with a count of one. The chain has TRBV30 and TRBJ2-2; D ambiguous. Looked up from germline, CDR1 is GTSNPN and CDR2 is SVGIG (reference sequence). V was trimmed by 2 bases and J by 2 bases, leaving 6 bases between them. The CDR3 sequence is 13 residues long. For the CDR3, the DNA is TGTGCCTGGAGTAAGGCTAACACCGGGGAGCTGTTTTTT. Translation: CAWSKANTGELFF. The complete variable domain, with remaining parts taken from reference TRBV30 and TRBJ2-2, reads SQTIHQWPATLVQPVGSPLSLECTVEGTSNPNLYWYRQAAGRGLQLLFYSVGIGQISSEVPQNLSASRPQDRQFILSSKKLLLSDSGFYLCAWSKANTGELFFGEGSRLTVL.

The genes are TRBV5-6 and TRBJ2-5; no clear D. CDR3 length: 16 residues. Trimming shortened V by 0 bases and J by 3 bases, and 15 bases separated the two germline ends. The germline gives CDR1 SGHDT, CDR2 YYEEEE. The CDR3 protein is CASSLGTGVRKETQYF. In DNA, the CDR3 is TGTGCCAGCAGCTTGGGGACCGGAGTACGGAAAGAGACCCAGTACTTC.

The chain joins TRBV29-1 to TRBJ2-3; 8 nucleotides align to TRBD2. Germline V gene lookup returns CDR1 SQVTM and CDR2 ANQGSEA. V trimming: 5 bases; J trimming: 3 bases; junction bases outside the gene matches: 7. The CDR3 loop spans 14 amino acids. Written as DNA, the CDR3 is TGCAGCGTTCGGCGCGGGGGGCTAACAGATACGCAGTATTTT. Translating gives CSVRRGGLTDTQYF.

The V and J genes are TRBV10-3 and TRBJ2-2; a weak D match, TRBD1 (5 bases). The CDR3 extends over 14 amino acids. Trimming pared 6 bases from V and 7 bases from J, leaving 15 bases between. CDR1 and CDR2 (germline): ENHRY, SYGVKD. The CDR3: CAISLGEGVGELFF. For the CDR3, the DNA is TGTGCCATCAGCCTGGGCGAAGGGGTCGGGGAGCTGTTTTTT.

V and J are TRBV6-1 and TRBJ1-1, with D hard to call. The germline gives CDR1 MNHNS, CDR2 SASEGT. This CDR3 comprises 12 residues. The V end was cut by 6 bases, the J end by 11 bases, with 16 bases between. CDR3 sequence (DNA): TGTGCCAGCAGCGGACCGACCCCAAGGGCTTTCTTT. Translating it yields CASSGPTPRAFF.

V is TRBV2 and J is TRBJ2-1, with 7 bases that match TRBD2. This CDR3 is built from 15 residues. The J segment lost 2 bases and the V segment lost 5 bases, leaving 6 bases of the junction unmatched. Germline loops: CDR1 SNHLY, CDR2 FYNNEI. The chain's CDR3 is CASSPFAGAYNEQFF. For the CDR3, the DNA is TGTGCCAGCAGTCCCTTTGCGGGAGCCTACAATGAGCAGTTCTTC.

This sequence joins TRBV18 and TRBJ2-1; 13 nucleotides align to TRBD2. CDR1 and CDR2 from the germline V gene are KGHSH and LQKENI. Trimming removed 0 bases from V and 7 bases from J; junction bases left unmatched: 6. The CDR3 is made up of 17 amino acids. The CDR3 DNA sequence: TGTGCCAGCTCACCACCTGGGGAGGGACTAGCGGGAAATGAGCAGTTCTTC. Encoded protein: CASSPPGEGLAGNEQFF. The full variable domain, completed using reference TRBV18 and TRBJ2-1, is NAGVMQNPRHLVRRRGQEARLRCSPMKGHSHVYWYRQLPEEGLKFMVYLQKENIIDESGMPKERFSAEFPKEGPSILRIQQVVRGDSAAYFCASSPPGEGLAGNEQFFGPGTRLTVL.

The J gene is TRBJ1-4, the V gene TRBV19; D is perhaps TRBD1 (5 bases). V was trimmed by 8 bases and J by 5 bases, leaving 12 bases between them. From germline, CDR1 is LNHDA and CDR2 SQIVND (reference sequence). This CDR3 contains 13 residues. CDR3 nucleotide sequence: TGTGCCAGTGCCCGCAGGGAGAATGAAAAACTGTTTTTT. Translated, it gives CASARRENEKLFF.

CDR3 loop: CASNGQGGTYGYTF. The CDR3, as DNA: TGTGCCAGCAATGGACAGGGTGGGACCTATGGCTACACCTTC. V usage is TRBV2 and J usage is TRBJ1-2; TRBD1 matches 8 bases. This CDR3 has 14 residues. Germline values: CDR1 SNHLY, CDR2 FYNNEI. With 7 bases clipped from V and 4 bases from J, the junction kept 8 bases outside the gene matches.

CDR3 nucleotide sequence: TGTGCCAGCAGCTTGGGACTAGCGCGTACGAATGAGCAGTTCTTC. Amino acids: CASSLGLARTNEQFF. J is TRBJ2-1 and V is TRBV7-2, with 10 positions matching TRBD2. The CDR3 consists of 15 residues. From germline, CDR1 is SGHTA and CDR2 FQGNSA. The ends lost 3 bases at V and 7 bases at J; junction bases unmatched: 6.

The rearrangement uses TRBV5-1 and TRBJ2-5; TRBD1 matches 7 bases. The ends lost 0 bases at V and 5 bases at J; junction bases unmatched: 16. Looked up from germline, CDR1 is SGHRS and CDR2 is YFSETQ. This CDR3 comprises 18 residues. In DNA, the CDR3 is TGCGCCAGCAGCTTGGGCCCGATCAGCCAAGGGGGCAGTGAGACCCAGTACTTC. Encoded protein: CASSLGPISQGGSETQYF.

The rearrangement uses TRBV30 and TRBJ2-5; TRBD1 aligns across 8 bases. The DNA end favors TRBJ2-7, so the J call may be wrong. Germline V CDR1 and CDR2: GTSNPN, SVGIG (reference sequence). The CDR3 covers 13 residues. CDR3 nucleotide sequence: TGTGCCTGGAGGGAAACAGGGGGCTACGAGCAGTACTTC. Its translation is CAWRETGGYEQYF.

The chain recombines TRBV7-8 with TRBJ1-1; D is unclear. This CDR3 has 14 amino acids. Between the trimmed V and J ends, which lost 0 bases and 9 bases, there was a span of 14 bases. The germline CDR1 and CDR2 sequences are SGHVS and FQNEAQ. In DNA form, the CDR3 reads TGTGCCAGCAGCTTAGCCATTGACGGCCAGAAAGCTTTCTTT. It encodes CASSLAIDGQKAFF.

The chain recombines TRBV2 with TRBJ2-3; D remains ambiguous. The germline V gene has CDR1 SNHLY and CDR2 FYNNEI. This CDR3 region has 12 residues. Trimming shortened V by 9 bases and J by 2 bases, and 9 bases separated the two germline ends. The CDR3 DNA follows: TGTGCCAGTATAGAAGACACAGATACGCAGTATTTT. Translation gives CASIEDTDTQYF.

The CDR3 reads CASSLSGGKNIQYF. The CDR3 DNA follows: TGTGCCAGCAGCTTAAGCGGGGGGAAAAACATTCAGTACTTC. V and J are TRBV7-9 and TRBJ2-4; 9 positions match TRBD2. The CDR3 is 14 residues long. Looked up from germline, CDR1 is SEHNR and CDR2 is FQNEAQ (reference sequence). V lost 2 bases to trimming and J lost 4 bases; unmatched junction nucleotides: 0.

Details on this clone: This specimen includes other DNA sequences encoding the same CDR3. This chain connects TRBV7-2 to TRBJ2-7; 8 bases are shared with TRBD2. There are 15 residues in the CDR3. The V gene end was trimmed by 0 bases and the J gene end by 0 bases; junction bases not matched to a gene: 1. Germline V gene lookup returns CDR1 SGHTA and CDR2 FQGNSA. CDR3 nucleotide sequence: TGTGCCAGCAGCTTAGCCAGCGGGAGCTCCTACGAGCAGTACTTC. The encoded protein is CASSLASGSSYEQYF.

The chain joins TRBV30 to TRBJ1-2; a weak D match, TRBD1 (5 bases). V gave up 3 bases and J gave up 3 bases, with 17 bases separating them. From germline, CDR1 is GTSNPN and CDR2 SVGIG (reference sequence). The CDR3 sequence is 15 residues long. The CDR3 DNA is TGTGCCTGGAGGATGCCTGGGTCAGGGCACTATGGCTACACCTTC. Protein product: CAWRMPGSGHYGYTF.

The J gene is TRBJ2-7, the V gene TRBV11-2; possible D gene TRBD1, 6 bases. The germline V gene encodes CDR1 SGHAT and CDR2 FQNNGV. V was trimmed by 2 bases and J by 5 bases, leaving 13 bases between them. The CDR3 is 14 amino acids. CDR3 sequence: CASSLSTGLDEQYF. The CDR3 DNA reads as TGTGCCAGCAGCTTAAGTACAGGGCTCGACGAGCAGTACTTC.

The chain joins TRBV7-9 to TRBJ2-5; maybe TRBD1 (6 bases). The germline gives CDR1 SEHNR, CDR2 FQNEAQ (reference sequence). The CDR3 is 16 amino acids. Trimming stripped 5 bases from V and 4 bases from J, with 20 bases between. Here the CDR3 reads CASSPHVGAIVETQYF. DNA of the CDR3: TGTGCCAGCAGCCCGCATGTGGGGGCGATTGTAGAGACCCAGTACTTC. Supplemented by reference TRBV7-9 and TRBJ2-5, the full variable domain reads DTGVSQNPRHKITKRGQNVTFRCDPISEHNRLYWYRQTLGQGPEFLTYFQNEAQLEKSRLLSDRFSAERPKGSFSTLEIQRTEQGDSAMYLCASSPHVGAIVETQYFGPGTRLLVL.

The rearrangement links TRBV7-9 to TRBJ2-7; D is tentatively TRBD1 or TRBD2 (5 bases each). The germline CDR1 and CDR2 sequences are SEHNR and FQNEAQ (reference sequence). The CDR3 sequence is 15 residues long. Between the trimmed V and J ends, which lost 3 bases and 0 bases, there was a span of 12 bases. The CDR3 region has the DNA TGTGCCAGCAGCTTGCTGGGACCTACCTCCTACGAGCAGTACTTC. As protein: CASSLLGPTSYEQYF. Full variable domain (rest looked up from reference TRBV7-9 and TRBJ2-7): DTGVSQNPRHKITKRGQNVTFRCDPISEHNRLYWYRQTLGQGPEFLTYFQNEAQLEKSRLLSDRFSAERPKGSFSTLEIQRTEQGDSAMYLCASSLLGPTSYEQYFGPGTRLTVT.

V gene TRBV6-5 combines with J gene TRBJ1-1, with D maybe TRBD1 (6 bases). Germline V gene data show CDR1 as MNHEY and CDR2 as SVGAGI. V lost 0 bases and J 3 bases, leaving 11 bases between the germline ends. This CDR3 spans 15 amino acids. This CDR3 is CASSYSGRGDTEAFF. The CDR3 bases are TGTGCCAGCAGTTACTCGGGCAGGGGTGACACTGAAGCTTTCTTT.